Listed here are 8 T cell receptor beta chains from one sample, sequenced in a study of neurological immune-mediated disorders. MiXCR, run by TCRdb on the 5' RACE reads, gives a single entry per CDR3 protein. The sample has 11,000 to 15,000 distinct CDR3 sequences; 13% are singletons. Material: CD8+ T cells from blood. The receptors stem from a female donor with HTLV-1-associated myelopathy (HAM/TSP).

This clonotype was seen more than once but under ten times. The rearrangement uses TRBV6-5 and TRBJ1-2, with D unresolved. The CDR3 contains 13 residues. With 2 bases removed from V and 5 bases from J, the gap between germline ends came to 9 bases. Per the germline V gene, CDR1 is MNHEY and CDR2 is SVGAGI. The CDR3 reads CASSYQSGYGYTF. DNA of the CDR3: TGTGCCAGCAGTTACCAGTCAGGATATGGCTACACCTTC.

This clonotype was observed many times. This chain uses TRBV6-6 with TRBJ2-1, with D perhaps being TRBD1 or TRBD2 (5 bases each). From germline, CDR1 is MNHNY and CDR2 SVGAGI (reference sequence). The length of the CDR3 is 16 residues. V was cut by 2 bases and J by 4 bases, with 15 bases left in between. CDR3 sequence reads: CASSYGDLTVYNEQFF. CDR3 sequence (DNA): TGTGCCAGCAGTTACGGGGACCTGACGGTGTACAATGAGCAGTTCTTC.

This clonotype occurred many times. This chain joins TRBV9 and TRBJ2-1, with 8 bases fitting TRBD2. Looked up from germline, CDR1 is SGDLS and CDR2 is YYNGEE. J was trimmed by 3 bases and V by 4 bases; bases with no gene match: 12. CDR3 length: 17 residues. CDR3 loop: CASSPHPGGESYNEQFF. The CDR3 DNA sequence: TGTGCCAGCAGCCCACACCCGGGGGGGGAAAGCTACAATGAGCAGTTCTTC.

This clonotype was seen ten or more times. J is TRBJ2-1 and V is TRBV7-3, with a weak D call TRBD2 (5 bases). V dropped 5 bases and J dropped 6 bases, with 14 bases sitting between them. This CDR3 has 14 residues. CDR1 is SGHTA, CDR2 FQGTGA, per germline. In DNA form, the CDR3 reads TGTGCCAGCAGCCGGGAACTAGTCAGCAATGAGCAGTTCTTC. This encodes CASSRELVSNEQFF.

There are many counts of this clonotype. The chain carries TRBV24-1 and TRBJ2-2, with no clear D. CDR1 and CDR2 (germline): KGHDR, SFDVKD. CDR3 length equals 15 residues. V lost 2 bases and J 6 bases, leaving 12 bases between the germline ends. The CDR3 region has the DNA TGTGCCACCAGTGATTATGTGACTTCTGCCGGGGAGCTGTTTTTT. Its protein product is CATSDYVTSAGELFF.

At least ten counts were recorded for this clonotype. CDR3 coding DNA: TGCAGTGCTACCCCACGGACAGGACAGGTCTTACACGAGCAGTACTTC. It encodes CSATPRTGQVLHEQYF. The genes are TRBV20-1 and TRBJ2-7; 7 bases map to TRBD1. The junction had 17 bases not matched to a gene; V was cut back by 4 bases and J by 5 bases. CDR3 length: 16 amino acids. Germline V gives CDR1 DFQATT, CDR2 SNEGSKA (reference sequence).

This clonotype is categorized as medium-sized. The J gene is TRBJ2-1, the V gene TRBV7-9, with 9 bases fitting TRBD1. V gave up 5 bases and J gave up 9 bases; unmatched junction bases: 8. There are 14 residues in the CDR3. Per germline, CDR1 SEHNR and CDR2 FQNEAQ (reference sequence). CDR3 amino acids: CASSQGGTGSEQFF. Written as DNA, the CDR3 is TGTGCCAGCAGCCAGGGGGGGACAGGGAGTGAGCAGTTCTTC. Together with reference TRBV7-9 and TRBJ2-1, the CDR3 gives the full variable domain: DTGVSQNPRHKITKRGQNVTFRCDPISEHNRLYWYRQTLGQGPEFLTYFQNEAQLEKSRLLSDRFSAERPKGSFSTLEIQRTEQGDSAMYLCASSQGGTGSEQFFGPGTRLTVL.

This clonotype was observed at least ten times. This sequence joins TRBV7-8 and TRBJ2-3; tentative D call: TRBD2 (6 bases). The V end was cut by 4 bases, the J end by 7 bases, with 18 bases between. The CDR3 spans 15 residues. From germline, CDR1 is SGHVS and CDR2 FQNEAQ. In DNA, the CDR3 is TGTGCCAGCAGCTCCGCTCCGGCCCGGGAGAATACGCAGTATTTT. It specifies CASSSAPARENTQYF. The full variable domain, completed using reference TRBV7-8 and TRBJ2-3, is GAGVSQSPRYKVAKRGQDVALRCDPISGHVSLFWYQQALGQGPEFLTYFQNEAQLDKSGLPSDRFFAERPEGSVSTLKIQRTQQEDSAVYLCASSSAPARENTQYFGPGTRLTVL.